Each of the 27 T cell receptor beta chains below was sequenced from the same sample in a study of cytomegalovirus exposure and HLA in healthy donors. Amplification used 60 Vbeta primers and 13 Jbeta primers. Produced via immunoSEQ multiplex PCR; TCRdb's table is partial and in-frame only. The table records 90,000 to 100,000 clones, about 72% of them present only once. The material sequenced was PBMCs. These receptors all stem from a woman aged 55-69 years in good health and CMV-seropositive.

CDR3 in amino acids: CASSPPGHNQPQHF. CDR3 nucleotide sequence: TGTGCCAGCTCACCCCCGGGACACAATCAGCCCCAGCATTTT. The V gene is TRBV18, the J gene TRBJ1-5; maybe TRBD1 (6 bases). Germline CDR1 and CDR2: KGHSH and LQKENI. V lost 3 bases and J 3 bases, leaving 9 bases between the germline ends. CDR3 length equals 14 residues.

The chain links TRBV6-5 to TRBJ2-6; D perhaps matches TRBD2 (5 bases). V gave up 2 bases and J gave up 1 base, with 6 bases separating them. Germline lookup yields CDR1 MNHEY and CDR2 SVGAGI. This CDR3 has 15 residues. The CDR3 is CASSYRRSGANVLTF. CDR3 in DNA: TGTGCCAGCAGTTACCGGAGGTCTGGGGCCAACGTCCTGACTTTC.

This clone appeared once. This rearrangement joins TRBV10-3 to TRBJ2-2; TRBD2 agrees at 12 bases. The germline CDR1 and CDR2 sequences are ENHRY and SYGVKD. V shed 11 bases, J shed 0 bases, and the junction held 7 bases outside the gene matches. CDR3 length equals 16 residues. The CDR3, as DNA: TGTGCCGCAGCACTAGCGGGGGGCCCGAACACCGGGGAGCTGTTTTTT. Protein product: CAAALAGGPNTGELFF.

This chain joins TRBV6-5 and TRBJ1-2, with D possibly being TRBD1 (5 bases). The CDR3 totals 14 residues. Trimming stripped 4 bases from V and 4 bases from J, with 13 bases between. The germline CDR1 and CDR2 sequences are MNHEY and SVGAGI. The CDR3 region is CASSLAGRAYGYTF. CDR3 sequence (DNA): TGTGCCAGCAGTTTGGCAGGGCGAGCCTATGGCTACACCTTC.

This rearrangement joins TRBV27 to TRBJ2-7, with 9 bases fitting TRBD2. Germline V gives CDR1 MNHEY, CDR2 SMNVEV (reference sequence). The V and J ends lost 6 bases and 3 bases, in that order; junction bases with no gene match: 9. CDR3 length: 15 amino acids. The CDR3 bases are TGTGCCAGCAGCCGAGGGACTAGCAGTTTCTACGAGCAGTACTTC. Its protein is CASSRGTSSFYEQYF.

This clone was detected only a few times. The chain recombines TRBV6-6 with TRBJ1-1; D perhaps matches TRBD1 (6 bases). Germline CDR1 is MNHNY and CDR2 is SVGAGI (reference sequence). Trimming removed 4 bases at V and 7 bases at J, with 13 bases between. The CDR3 has 13 residues. The CDR3 DNA reads TGTGCCAGCAGTTCCAGGGGAGAATTTGAAGCTTTCTTT. This translates into CASSSRGEFEAFF.

This clone was detected a few times. V is TRBV6-6 and J is TRBJ1-4; 8 bases fit TRBD1. After removal of 6 bases from V and 6 bases from J, the junction contained 3 bases not matched to a gene. In germline, CDR1 is MNHNY, CDR2 SVGAGI (reference sequence). This CDR3 comprises 13 residues. CDR3 in amino acids: CASRLTGDEKLFF. In nucleotides, the CDR3 is TGTGCCAGCAGATTGACAGGGGATGAAAAACTGTTTTTT.

The J gene is TRBJ2-1, the V gene TRBV5-1, with 8 nucleotides matching TRBD1. The CDR3 is 14 residues long. The germline gives CDR1 SGHRS, CDR2 YFSETQ. V lost 4 bases, J lost 9 bases, and 9 bases stayed unmatched. This CDR3 is CASSPGQGKSEQFF. The CDR3 coding sequence is TGCGCCAGCAGCCCCGGACAGGGAAAATCTGAGCAGTTCTTC.

This clone has more than one count but fewer than ten. This chain joins TRBV30 and TRBJ1-1; D gene uncertain. CDR1 GTSNPN and CDR2 SVGIG come from the germline V gene (reference sequence). V was pared by 0 bases and J by 3 bases, with 11 bases between. The length of the CDR3 is 14 residues. In DNA form, the CDR3 reads TGTGCCTGGAGTGTTGGAGGCGGCGACACTGAAGCTTTCTTT. This encodes CAWSVGGGDTEAFF.

This clone has just one count. This chain uses TRBV5-1 with TRBJ2-1, with 11 nucleotides matching TRBD1. Trimming at V came to 6 bases and at J to 5 bases, leaving 10 bases not matched to a gene. The CDR3 sequence is 16 residues long. Germline assignment: CDR1 SGHRS and CDR2 YFSETQ. This CDR3 is CASTETGTGGHNEQFF. The DNA of the CDR3 is TGCGCCAGCACCGAAACCGGGACAGGGGGGCACAATGAGCAGTTCTTC.

This clone was counted only a few times. This sequence joins TRBV7-2 and TRBJ2-5; no clear D gene. V lost 5 bases to trimming and J lost 4 bases, with 14 bases between them. The germline CDR1 and CDR2 sequences are SGHTA and FQGNSA. The length of the CDR3 is 14 residues. CDR3 in DNA: TGTGCCAGCAGCCTCGACAATCCAGGAGAGACCCAGTACTTC. This gives the protein CASSLDNPGETQYF.

A single count supports this clone. The chain recombines TRBV7-3 with TRBJ2-5; D possibly corresponds to TRBD2 (6 bases). Trimming pared 5 bases from V and 5 bases from J, leaving 12 bases between. Germline V gives CDR1 SGHTA, CDR2 FQGTGA. The CDR3 length is 13 residues. The CDR3 region is CASSPGLAETQYF. CDR3 coding DNA: TGTGCCAGCAGCCCCGGGCTAGCGGAGACCCAGTACTTC. The full variable domain, completed using reference TRBV7-3 and TRBJ2-5, is GAGVSQTPSNKVTEKGKYVELRCDPISGHTALYWYRQSLGQGPEFLIYFQGTGAADDSGLPNDRFFAVRPEGSVSTLKIQRTERGDSAVYLCASSPGLAETQYFGPGTRLLVL.

This chain uses TRBV7-9 with TRBJ1-1; TRBD1 aligns across 7 bases. CDR3 length: 15 amino acids. Germline-derived CDR1 and CDR2 are SEHNR and FQNEAQ (reference sequence). J was trimmed by 4 bases and V by 3 bases; bases with no gene match: 8. The CDR3 region is CASSFAGGGSTEAFF. CDR3 bases: TGTGCCAGCAGCTTTGCTGGAGGGGGCTCCACTGAAGCTTTCTTT.

The V and J genes are TRBV19 and TRBJ1-1, with a possible D match to TRBD1 (5 bases). V dropped 2 bases and J dropped 1 base, with 14 bases sitting between them. There are 16 residues in the CDR3. The germline gives CDR1 LNHDA, CDR2 SQIVND (reference sequence). The CDR3 loop reads CASSISGTRENTEAFF. CDR3 nucleotide sequence: TGTGCCAGTAGTATATCTGGGACTAGGGAGAACACTGAAGCTTTCTTT.

This sequence joins TRBV6-5 and TRBJ2-4; TRBD1 matches 7 bases. CDR3 length: 14 residues. Trimming cost V 6 bases and J 9 bases; bases outside gene matches: 11. Germline CDR1 reads MNHEY; CDR2 reads SVGAGI. The CDR3 protein is CASRNNNRGIIQYF. The CDR3 coding sequence is TGTGCCAGCAGGAACAATAACAGGGGAATCATTCAGTACTTC.

The V call is TRBV5-4, the J call TRBJ2-3, with 11 bases identical to TRBD2. Trimming removed 2 bases from V and 4 bases from J; junction bases left unmatched: 3. The length of the CDR3 is 15 residues. Germline V gene sequence: CDR1 SGHNT, CDR2 YYREEE (reference sequence). The CDR3 sequence is CASSLGLAGPDTQYF. The DNA of the CDR3 is TGTGCCAGCAGCTTAGGACTAGCGGGCCCAGATACGCAGTATTTT. The full variable domain, in which reference TRBV5-4 and TRBJ2-3 provide the parts outside the CDR3, is ETGVTQSPTHLIKTRGQQVTLRCSSQSGHNTVSWYQQALGQGPQFIFQYYREEENGRGNFPPRFSGLQFPNYSSELNVNALELDDSALYLCASSLGLAGPDTQYFGPGTRLTVL.

The chain combines TRBV10-3 with TRBJ2-2; 11 positions match TRBD2. CDR1 is ENHRY and CDR2 is SYGVKD in the germline V gene. The CDR3 has 16 residues. The J segment lost 4 bases and the V segment lost 8 bases, leaving 9 bases of the junction unmatched. The CDR3 bases are TGTGCCATCCGGGGTAGCGGGAGGGCCGTCACCGGGGAGCTGTTTTTT. The encoded protein is CAIRGSGRAVTGELFF.

This clone was seen a handful of times. The genes are TRBV7-9 and TRBJ2-7; possibly TRBD1 for D (6 bases). This CDR3 comprises 14 residues. V lost 3 bases, J lost 2 bases, and 11 bases lay in between. Looked up from germline, CDR1 is SEHNR and CDR2 is FQNEAQ (reference sequence). This CDR3 reads CASSFGTNAYEQYF. The CDR3 DNA follows: TGTGCCAGCAGCTTTGGGACAAATGCCTACGAGCAGTACTTC.

The chain is built from TRBV30 and TRBJ2-1, with TRBD2 identical over 12 bases. The CDR3 has 19 residues. Trimming took 0 bases from V and 3 from J; bases not matched to a gene: 12. Germline values: CDR1 GTSNPN, CDR2 SVGIG (reference sequence). Here the CDR3 DNA reads TGTGCCTGGAGTGTACTTGCTTCAGGACTAGCGGGGCTCTACAATGAGCAGTTCTTC. The encoded protein is CAWSVLASGLAGLYNEQFF.

This clone was observed a few times. The chain couples TRBV14 to TRBJ1-4; 7 nucleotides agree with TRBD1. Germline loops: CDR1 SGHDN, CDR2 FVKESK. This CDR3 is 15 amino acids long. V shed 0 bases, J shed 8 bases, and the junction held 6 bases outside the gene matches. DNA of the CDR3: TGTGCCAGCAGCCAAGAGTCAAACAGGGGCGAAAAACTGTTTTTT. Protein: CASSQESNRGEKLFF.

The chain employs TRBV7-8 and TRBJ2-1; TRBD2 might be the D (5 bases). Germline V gene sequence: CDR1 SGHVS, CDR2 FQNEAQ. This CDR3 contains 15 residues. V was pared by 5 bases and J by 0 bases, with 11 bases between. CDR3: CASSPERASYNEQFF. DNA for the CDR3: TGTGCCAGCAGCCCAGAGAGGGCCTCCTACAATGAGCAGTTCTTC.

V is TRBV11-2 and J is TRBJ1-1, with TRBD1 identical over 11 bases. V trimming: 1 base; J trimming: 6 bases; junction bases outside the gene matches: 10. The CDR3 sequence is 17 residues long. Germline loops: CDR1 SGHAT, CDR2 FQNNGV. CDR3 in amino acids: CASSLGGQGASLPEAFF. The CDR3, as DNA: TGTGCCAGCAGCTTAGGAGGACAGGGGGCTTCTCTCCCTGAAGCTTTCTTT.

J is TRBJ2-7 and V is TRBV27; TRBD1 matches at 7 bases. The CDR3 length is 14 residues. Germline V gene lookup returns CDR1 MNHEY and CDR2 SMNVEV (reference sequence). The junction had 6 bases not matched to a gene; V was cut back by 5 bases and J by 2 bases. The CDR3 coding sequence is TGTGCCAGCAGTCCGAAAGGACAGGCCTACGAGCAGTACTTC. It translates to CASSPKGQAYEQYF.

This chain links TRBV7-2 with TRBJ1-5; 8 nucleotides agree with TRBD1. The germline CDR1 and CDR2 sequences are SGHTA and FQGNSA. The CDR3 contains 17 residues. J lost 3 bases, V lost 5 bases, and 12 bases had no gene match. CDR3 region: CASSPVADRVDNQPQHF. The DNA for the CDR3 is TGTGCCAGCAGCCCCGTGGCGGACAGGGTAGACAATCAGCCCCAGCATTTT.

This rearrangement joins TRBV1 to TRBJ1-2; the table assigns TRBD1, which was not confirmed against the DNA. TRBV1 is reported as a pseudogene. The length of the CDR3 is 15 residues. CDR3 protein: CTSSHEQGVNYGYTF. For the CDR3, the DNA is TGCACCAGCAGCCACGAACAGGGGGTAAACTATGGCTACACCTTC.

The chain couples TRBV21-1 to TRBJ2-1; the table's D call of TRBD1 was not tested on the DNA. TRBV21-1 is listed as a pseudogene. The CDR3 loop spans 19 amino acids. Written as DNA, the CDR3 is TGTGCCAGCAGCGCTTCGATACCCTCCGGGACAGGGGCGTACAATGAGCAGTTCTTC. Its translation: CASSASIPSGTGAYNEQFF.

This clone was seen a few times. The chain joins TRBV5-1 to TRBJ2-7; D is ambiguous. From germline, CDR1 is SGHRS and CDR2 YFSETQ. Trimming removed 0 bases at V and 1 base at J, with 11 bases between. The CDR3 totals 15 residues. Here the CDR3 DNA reads TGCGCCAGCAGCTTGGAATCTTTCGGTTCCTACGAGCAGTACTTC. Encoded protein: CASSLESFGSYEQYF.